Listed below are T cell receptor beta chains from one sample, sequenced in a study of beta chain features in type 1 diabetes. TCRdb's copy holds only in-frame clones and misses some; the assay was immunoSEQ multiplex PCR. The sample records almost 350,000 clones, 6.5% to 10% being singletons. Source material: central memory CD4+ T cells from blood. These receptors were taken from a young woman in good health. Both conserved end residues are part of each CDR3. A D gene is named only where the DNA matches it firmly. The size field is filled for only some rows; it gives once, few, many or a size class.

size	V	D	J	CDR3	DNA
few	TRBV6-1	.	TRBJ1-1	CASSGQIMNTEAFF	TGTGCCAGCAGTGGACAGATCATGAACACTGAAGCTTTCTTT
many	TRBV28	.	TRBJ2-5	CASSQNFGETQYF	TGTGCCAGCAGTCAAAACTTCGGGGAGACCCAGTACTTC
many	TRBV28	.	TRBJ1-5	CALGNQPQHF	TGTGCCCTAGGAAATCAGCCCCAGCATTTT
few	TRBV2	.	TRBJ1-2	CGDGDLAGYGYTF	TGTGGGGACGGGGACTTGGCGGGTTATGGCTACACCTTC
few	TRBV7-2	.	TRBJ2-3	CASSLAGQWSDTQYF	TGTGCCAGCAGCTTAGCGGGCCAATGGTCTGATACGCAGTATTTT
.	TRBV13	.	TRBJ2-3	CASSLALGAGGTQYF	TGTGCCAGCAGCTTAGCACTGGGTGCCGGGGGTACGCAGTATTTT
.	TRBV28	TRBD1	TRBJ1-6	CASSVTGFFPPLHF	TGTGCCAGCAGTGTGACAGGGTTTTTCCCACCCCTCCACTTT
.	TRBV4-1	.	TRBJ2-3	CASSQDSGSTDTQYF	TGCGCCAGCAGCCAAGATAGCGGTAGCACAGATACGCAGTATTTT
few	TRBV2	TRBD1	TRBJ1-1	CASRLTGRNTEAFF	TGTGCCAGCAGATTGACAGGGAGGAACACTGAAGCTTTCTTT
few	TRBV21-1	.	TRBJ2-1	CASSNIPVGLGNYNEQFF	.
many	TRBV6-5	TRBD1	TRBJ1-2	CASSYTGQDYGYTF	TGTGCCAGCAGTTACACCGGACAGGACTATGGCTACACCTTC
.	TRBV15	.	TRBJ2-5	CATSRDRETQYF	TGTGCCACCAGCAGAGATCGAGAGACCCAGTACTTC
.	TRBV18	TRBD1	TRBJ2-1	CASSHNRGDSQYEQFF	TGTGCCAGCTCCCACAACAGGGGAGATTCGCAATATGAGCAGTTCTTC
few	TRBV28	.	TRBJ2-2	CASGLNTGELFF	TGTGCCAGCGGACTTAACACCGGGGAGCTGTTTTTT
few	TRBV15	TRBD1	TRBJ1-4	CATSNPGQGNEKLFF	TGTGCCACCAGCAATCCGGGACAGGGTAATGAAAAACTGTTTTTT
.	TRBV5-4	.	TRBJ1-2	CASSPLGRDHHGYTF	TGTGCCAGCAGCCCCCTAGGGAGGGACCACCATGGCTACACCTTC
.	TRBV10-1	.	TRBJ2-2	CASRPANTGELFF	TGCGCCAGCAGACCCGCGAACACCGGGGAGCTGTTTTTT
.	TRBV27	TRBD2	TRBJ2-7	CASSSSSGLAGTIYEQYF	TGTGCCAGCAGTTCCTCTTCAGGACTAGCGGGGACCATCTACGAGCAGTACTTC
.	TRBV7-8	.	TRBJ2-4	CASRGNGVMIQYF	TGTGCCAGCAGGGGGAACGGGGTCATGATTCAGTACTTC
few	TRBV28	TRBD1	TRBJ1-2	CASSGSGTGGVNYGYTF	TGTGCCAGCAGTGGATCCGGGACAGGGGGCGTTAACTATGGCTACACCTTC